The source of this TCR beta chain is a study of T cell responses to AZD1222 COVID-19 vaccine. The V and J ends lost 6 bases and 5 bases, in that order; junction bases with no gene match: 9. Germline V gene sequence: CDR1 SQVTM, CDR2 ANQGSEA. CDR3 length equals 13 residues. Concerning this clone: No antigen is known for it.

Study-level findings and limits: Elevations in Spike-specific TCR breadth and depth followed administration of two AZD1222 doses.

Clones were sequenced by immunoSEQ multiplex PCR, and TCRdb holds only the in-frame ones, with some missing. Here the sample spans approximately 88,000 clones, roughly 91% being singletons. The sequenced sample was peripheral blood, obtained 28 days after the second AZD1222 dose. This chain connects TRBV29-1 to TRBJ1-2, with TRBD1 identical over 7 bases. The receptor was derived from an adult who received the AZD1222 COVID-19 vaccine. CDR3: CSVGDRQLYGYTF. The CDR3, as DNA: TGCAGCGTGGGGGACAGACAATTATATGGCTACACCTTC.